The rows below give T cell receptor beta chains drawn from one sample of a study of T-cell memory formation after mild COVID-19. TCRdb itself ran the 5' RACE reads through MiXCR, one entry per CDR3 protein. The profile shows a few hundred thousand distinct CDR3 sequences, 15% to 20% of them singletons. Sequenced: PBMCs or a T cell subset sorted from them (not recorded which). All receptors come from a man between 18 and 29 years old who had mild COVID-19 (a few samples of this study predate the infection). Cell type and time point are not known. CDR3s include the opening cysteine and the closing phenylalanine or tryptophan. The D gene is left open where the match is weak. Size values are once, few and many counts, or a class for expanded clones, and some rows have none.

J,D,size,V,DNA,CDR3
TRBJ2-2,TRBD1,few,TRBV28,TGTGCCAGCAGAGAGGGGCAGGGGGTGCGGGAGCTGTTTTTT,CASREGQGVRELFF
TRBJ2-1,TRBD2,many,TRBV5-1,TGCGCCAGCAGTCCGGGGGAGGGATTGTTCTACAATGAGCAGTTCTTC,CASSPGEGLFYNEQFF
TRBJ2-2,TRBD2,NA,TRBV6-5,TGTGCCAGCACCAGTGAATCGGGGGGGGGCACCGGGGAGCTGTTTTTT,CASTSESGGGTGELFF
TRBJ1-1,NA,few,TRBV10-3,TGTGCCATCAGTGGTGTGGGGTACACTGAAGCTTTCTTT,CAISGVGYTEAFF
TRBJ2-7,NA,NA,TRBV6-2/TRBV6-3,TGTGCCAGCAGCTTTCTCAGGGACACCTACGAGCAGTACTTC,CASSFLRDTYEQYF
TRBJ1-2,NA,NA,TRBV5-4,TGTGCCAGCAGCACCGGGGGAGGGCTTCAGGAGGGCTACACCTTC,CASSTGGGLQEGYTF
TRBJ1-2,TRBD1,NA,TRBV4-2,TGTGCCAGCAGCCAAGAGTCCCACGGGACAGGCGGGATGTGGGGCTACACCTTC,CASSQESHGTGGMWGYTF
TRBJ2-1,NA,few,TRBV18,TGTGCCAGCTCAGCGGGACTCCAAGGACCCTACAATGAGCAGTTCTTC,CASSAGLQGPYNEQFF
TRBJ2-7,NA,NA,TRBV6-2/TRBV6-3,TGTGCCAGCAGCCCTGAGGGGGGGGCGGACGAGCAGTACTTC,CASSPEGGADEQYF
TRBJ2-6,TRBD2,NA,TRBV12-3/TRBV12-4,TGTGCCAGCAGTTTCGGCGGGGGGAAAAGTGGGGCCAACGTCCTGACTTTC,CASSFGGGKSGANVLTF
TRBJ1-2,NA,few,TRBV20-1,TGCAGTGCTAGAGTAAGAGGGTCTGGCTACACCTTC,CSARVRGSGYTF
TRBJ1-6,NA,NA,TRBV20-1,TGCAGTGCTAGAGATGCCAGGGATAATTCACCCCTCCACTTT,CSARDARDNSPLHF
TRBJ1-3,TRBD1,few,TRBV18,TGTGCCAGCTCACCCTCGACTCCCGGGACAGTTAGCTCTGGAAACACCATATATTTT,CASSPSTPGTVSSGNTIYF
TRBJ2-3,TRBD2,NA,TRBV7-8,TGTGCCAGCAGCTTCCAGCGGGGGGGTACAGATACGCAGTATTTT,CASSFQRGGTDTQYF
TRBJ2-2,NA,NA,TRBV7-2,TGTGCCAGCAGCTTAGGTGGAAGCGGGGAGCTGTTTTTT,CASSLGGSGELFF
TRBJ1-1,NA,NA,TRBV29-1,TGCAGCGTTGAAGACGGTGGGGCTGAAGCTTTCTTT,CSVEDGGAEAFF
TRBJ2-1,NA,few,TRBV4-3,TGCGCCAGCAGCCACGCGGGGACTGCGCGTCAGTTCTTC,CASSHAGTARQFF
TRBJ2-5,NA,NA,TRBV5-5,TGTGCCAGCAGCTTGGTAGGGGTAGAGACCCAGTACTTC,CASSLVGVETQYF
TRBJ1-1,NA,few,TRBV12-3/TRBV12-4,TGTGCCAGCATCCCCTTGAGGAGGGGAACGAACACTGAAGCTTTCTTT,CASIPLRRGTNTEAFF
TRBJ1-1,NA,NA,TRBV5-1,TGCGCCAGCAGCCCCATCCGAGGGAGTAACGCTGAAGCTTTCTTT,CASSPIRGSNAEAFF
TRBJ2-1,NA,many,TRBV5-1,TGCGCCAGCAGGCTGGCACCCCCGGGCGGCAATGAGCAGTTCTTC,CASRLAPPGGNEQFF
TRBJ1-6,NA,few,TRBV10-2,TGCGCCAGCAGTGAGTCGAATAGTCTCGGTTCACCCCTCCACTTT,CASSESNSLGSPLHF
TRBJ1-1,TRBD1,few,TRBV6-2/TRBV6-3,TGTGCCAGCAGTTTCCAGGGGGCGCCCCCTGGGCAGGCTTTCTTT,CASSFQGAPPGQAFF
TRBJ1-5,NA,NA,TRBV3-1,TGTGCCTGCAGCCAAGGTGGAGGGGATAGCAATCAGCCCCAGCATTTT,CACSQGGGDSNQPQHF
TRBJ2-3,NA,few,TRBV4-1,TGCGCCAGCAGCCAAGCCGCGCGCGGCGACGCGCAGTATTTT,CASSQAARGDAQYF
TRBJ2-1,TRBD2,few,TRBV7-6,TGTGCCAGCAGCGGTGGCGGGGGTCTCTACAATGAGCAGTTCTTC,CASSGGGGLYNEQFF
TRBJ2-1,NA,NA,TRBV6-2/TRBV6-3,TGTGCCAGCAGTTACGGGGGTCAGTCTTCGGGGCAGTTCTTC,CASSYGGQSSGQFF
TRBJ1-1,NA,many,TRBV12-3/TRBV12-4,TGTGCCAGCAGTTTATTGGGGGCCCAAGCTTTCTTT,CASSLLGAQAFF
TRBJ2-1,NA,NA,TRBV20-1,TGCAGTGTTCCCCCCGGGGGAGTATACAATGAGCAGTTCTTC,CSVPPGGVYNEQFF
TRBJ2-2,NA,few,TRBV7-7,TGTGCCAGCAGCTTAGTAGGCTCGGGGACCGGGGAGCTGTTTTTT,CASSLVGSGTGELFF
TRBJ2-3,NA,few,TRBV9,TGTGCCAGCACTGGGGATACGCAGTATTTT,CASTGDTQYF
TRBJ2-3,TRBD1,many,TRBV7-9,TGTGCCAGCAGCCCCCACCCAACAGGGGCGGCAGATACGCAGTATTTT,CASSPHPTGAADTQYF
TRBJ1-2,TRBD1,NA,TRBV10-3,TGTGCCATCAGTGAGCCCGGACAGGTCCCCCACGGCTACACCTTC,CAISEPGQVPHGYTF
TRBJ2-2,NA,NA,TRBV11-2,TGTGCCAGCAGCGCATTAGGGCCCGGGGAGCTGTTTTTT,CASSALGPGELFF
TRBJ1-2,TRBD1,NA,TRBV20-1,TGCAGTGCTAGCCAACAGGGGTGGTATGGCTACACCTTC,CSASQQGWYGYTF
TRBJ2-7,TRBD1,NA,TRBV6-6,TGTGCCAGCAGTTACCCGACAGGGGAGGACGAGCAGTACTTC,CASSYPTGEDEQYF
TRBJ1-2,NA,NA,TRBV4-1,TGCGCCAGCAGCCAAGAGCGGAGTTCCCTCTTCTATGGCTACACCTTC,CASSQERSSLFYGYTF
TRBJ1-2,TRBD1,NA,TRBV25-1,TGTGCCAGCAGCGCGGACAGGGATTATGGCTACACCTTC,CASSADRDYGYTF
TRBJ2-1,TRBD2,NA,TRBV4-2,TGTGCCAGCAGCAAAGTTATTAGCGGGGCCGCCTACAATGAGCAGTTCTTC,CASSKVISGAAYNEQFF
TRBJ2-3,NA,NA,TRBV9,TGTGCCAGCAGCGTGGCTAGCATTTTGGATACGCAGTATTTT,CASSVASILDTQYF